This T cell receptor (beta chain) was sequenced for a study of T cells in Graves' hyperthyroidism and ophthalmopathy. Germline CDR1 and CDR2: SGDLS and YYNGEE. Losses at the gene ends were 0 bases for V and 1 base for J; bases not matched to a gene: 13. The CDR3 extends over 20 amino acids. Study results and limitations: Ophthalmopathy could be told apart from stable hyperthyroidism with a 13 V-J model.

Authors of the study amplified TCR beta CDR3 regions from RNA transcripts. The HTBI set primed first-round TCR CDR3 RT-PCR. In TCRdb, the multiplex PCR reads were re-called with MiXCR into one record per CDR3 protein. The sample has 490,000 or so distinct CDR3 sequences, 40% to 55% seen once. This clonotype was observed a handful of times. Its antigen is as yet unknown. J is TRBJ2-3 and V is TRBV9, with TRBD2 matching 11 bases. Sequences were obtained from peripheral blood or thyroid tissue (not recorded which). The source of this sequence is an adult woman with Graves' disease, either hyperthyroidism or ophthalmopathy (not recorded which). CDR3 amino acids: CASSVGSFGLAGGGTDTQYF. In DNA form, the CDR3 reads TGTGCCAGCAGCGTAGGAAGTTTTGGACTAGCGGGTGGTGGCACAGATACGCAGTATTTT. The full variable domain, in which reference TRBV9 and TRBJ2-3 provide the parts outside the CDR3, is DSGVTQTPKHLITATGQRVTLRCSPRSGDLSVYWYQQSLDQGLQFLIQYYNGEERAKGNILERFSAQQFPDLHSELNLSSLELGDSALYFCASSVGSFGLAGGGTDTQYFGPGTRLTVL.